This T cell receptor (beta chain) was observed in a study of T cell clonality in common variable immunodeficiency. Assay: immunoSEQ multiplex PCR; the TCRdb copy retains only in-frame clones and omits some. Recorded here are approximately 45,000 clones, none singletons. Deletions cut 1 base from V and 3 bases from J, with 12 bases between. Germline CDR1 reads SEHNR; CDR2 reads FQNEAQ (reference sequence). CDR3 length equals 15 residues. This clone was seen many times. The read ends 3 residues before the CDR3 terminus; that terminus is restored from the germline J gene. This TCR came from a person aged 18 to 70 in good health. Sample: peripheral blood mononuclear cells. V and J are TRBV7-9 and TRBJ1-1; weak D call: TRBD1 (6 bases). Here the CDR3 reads CASSLEAGAYTEAFF. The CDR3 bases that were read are TGTGCCAGCAGCTTAGAGGCGGGGGCGTACACTGAA.